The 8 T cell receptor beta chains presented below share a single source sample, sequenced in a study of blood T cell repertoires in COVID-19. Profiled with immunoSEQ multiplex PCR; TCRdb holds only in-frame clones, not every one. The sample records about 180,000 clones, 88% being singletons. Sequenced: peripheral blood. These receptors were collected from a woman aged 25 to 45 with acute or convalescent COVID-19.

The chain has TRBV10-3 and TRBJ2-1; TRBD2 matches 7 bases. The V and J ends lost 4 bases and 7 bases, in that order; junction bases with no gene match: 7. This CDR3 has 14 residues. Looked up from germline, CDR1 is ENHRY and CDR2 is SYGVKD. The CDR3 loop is CAISAGGSMNEQFF. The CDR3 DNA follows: TGTGCCATCAGTGCCGGCGGGAGTATGAATGAGCAGTTCTTC.

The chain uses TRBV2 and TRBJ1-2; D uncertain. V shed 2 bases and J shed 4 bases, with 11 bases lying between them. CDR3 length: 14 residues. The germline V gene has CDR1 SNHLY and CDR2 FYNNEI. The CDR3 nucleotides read TGTGCCAGCAGTGAATCGGTTCCCTTCTATGGCTACACCTTC. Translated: CASSESVPFYGYTF.

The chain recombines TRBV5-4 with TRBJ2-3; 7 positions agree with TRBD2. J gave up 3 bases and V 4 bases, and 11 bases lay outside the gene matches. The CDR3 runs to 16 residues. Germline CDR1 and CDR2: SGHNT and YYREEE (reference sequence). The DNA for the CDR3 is TGTGCCAGCAGCCCTCTTCGCGGGAGAAAGACAGATACGCAGTATTTT. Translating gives CASSPLRGRKTDTQYF.

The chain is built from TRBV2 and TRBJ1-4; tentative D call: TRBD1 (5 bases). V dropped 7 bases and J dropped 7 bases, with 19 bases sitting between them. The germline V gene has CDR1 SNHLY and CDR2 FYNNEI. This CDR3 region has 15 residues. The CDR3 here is CASNKLQGRGEKLFF. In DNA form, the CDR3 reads TGTGCCAGCAATAAGTTGCAGGGCAGAGGTGAAAAACTGTTTTTT.

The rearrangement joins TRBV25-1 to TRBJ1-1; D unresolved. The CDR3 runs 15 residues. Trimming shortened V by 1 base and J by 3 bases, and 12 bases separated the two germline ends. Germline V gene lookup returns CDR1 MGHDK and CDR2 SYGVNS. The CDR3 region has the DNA TGTGCCAGCAGTGAATCGGGTCGCGGAGACACTGAAGCTTTCTTT. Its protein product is CASSESGRGDTEAFF.

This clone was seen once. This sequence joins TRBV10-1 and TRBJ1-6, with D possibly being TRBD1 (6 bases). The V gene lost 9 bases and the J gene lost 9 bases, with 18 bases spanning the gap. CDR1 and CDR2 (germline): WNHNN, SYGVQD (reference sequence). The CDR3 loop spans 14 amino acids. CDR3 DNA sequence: TGCGCCAGACCCGAATCGGGGGGCTTTTCACCCCTCCACTTT. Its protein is CARPESGGFSPLHF.

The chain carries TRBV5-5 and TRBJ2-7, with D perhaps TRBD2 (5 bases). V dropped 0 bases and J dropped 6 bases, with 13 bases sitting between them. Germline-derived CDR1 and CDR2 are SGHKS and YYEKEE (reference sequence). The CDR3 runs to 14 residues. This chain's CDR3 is CASSLAGSGFEQYF. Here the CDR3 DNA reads TGTGCCAGCAGCTTGGCGGGGTCCGGGTTCGAGCAGTACTTC.

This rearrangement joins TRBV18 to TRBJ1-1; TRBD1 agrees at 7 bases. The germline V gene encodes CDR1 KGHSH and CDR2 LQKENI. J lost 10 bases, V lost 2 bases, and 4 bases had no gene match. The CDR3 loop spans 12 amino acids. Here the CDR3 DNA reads TGTGCCAGCTCACCAGGGACAGTGATAGCTTTCTTT. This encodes CASSPGTVIAFF.